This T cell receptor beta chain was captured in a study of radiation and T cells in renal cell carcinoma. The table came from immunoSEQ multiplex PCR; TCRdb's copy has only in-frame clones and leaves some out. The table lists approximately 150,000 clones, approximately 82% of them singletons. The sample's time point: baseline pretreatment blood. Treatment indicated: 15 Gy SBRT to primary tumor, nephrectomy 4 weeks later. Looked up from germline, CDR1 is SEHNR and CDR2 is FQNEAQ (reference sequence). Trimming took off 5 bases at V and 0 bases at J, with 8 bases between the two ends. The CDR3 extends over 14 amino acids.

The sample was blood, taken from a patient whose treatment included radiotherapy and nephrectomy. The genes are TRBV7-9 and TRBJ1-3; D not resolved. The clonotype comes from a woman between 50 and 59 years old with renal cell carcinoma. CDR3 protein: CASSASISGNTIYF. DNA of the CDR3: TGTGCCAGCAGCGCGAGCATCTCTGGAAACACCATATATTTT.